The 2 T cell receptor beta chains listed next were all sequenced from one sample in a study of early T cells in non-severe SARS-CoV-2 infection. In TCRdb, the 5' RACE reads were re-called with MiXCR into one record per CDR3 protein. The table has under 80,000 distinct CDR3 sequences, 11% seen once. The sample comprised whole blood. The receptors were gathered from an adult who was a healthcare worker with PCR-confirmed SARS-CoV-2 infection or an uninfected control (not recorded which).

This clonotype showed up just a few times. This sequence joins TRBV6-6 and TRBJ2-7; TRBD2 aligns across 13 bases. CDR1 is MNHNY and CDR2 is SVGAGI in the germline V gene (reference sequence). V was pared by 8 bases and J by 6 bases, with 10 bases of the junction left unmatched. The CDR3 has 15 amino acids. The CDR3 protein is CASQGLAGEKGEQYF. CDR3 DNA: TGTGCCAGCCAAGGACTAGCGGGAGAGAAGGGCGAGCAGTACTTC.

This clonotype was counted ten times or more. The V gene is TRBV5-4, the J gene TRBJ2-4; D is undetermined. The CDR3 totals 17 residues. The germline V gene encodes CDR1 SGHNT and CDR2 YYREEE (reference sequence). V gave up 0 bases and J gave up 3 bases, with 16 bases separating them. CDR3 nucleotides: TGTGCCAGCAGCTTGGCCGGGCTCGGTTTTGGCAAAAACATTCAGTACTTC. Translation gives CASSLAGLGFGKNIQYF.